Included here is one TCR beta chain sequence, with context. These data are taken from a study of cytomegalovirus exposure and HLA in healthy donors. Use of 60 Vbeta and 13 Jbeta primers characterized the PCR. The assay was immunoSEQ multiplex PCR, and TCRdb's table has in-frame clones only and misses some. The sample holds 150,000 to 180,000 clones, 60% to 85% seen once. Germline V gene sequence: CDR1 LNHNV, CDR2 YYDKDF (reference sequence). V was clipped by 0 bases and J by 4 bases; unmatched bases: 8. This CDR3 has 17 amino acids. Sequencing was performed on PBMCs. This chain connects TRBV15 to TRBJ1-5; 8 positions agree with TRBD1. The TCR originated in a woman aged 40-49 years in good health and CMV-seronegative. The CDR3 DNA sequence: TGTGCCACCAGCAGAGATTTGGCAGGGGGCTCTAATCAGCCCCAGCATTTT. Amino acid sequence: CATSRDLAGGSNQPQHF. Variable domain in full (rest from reference TRBV15 and TRBJ1-5): DAMVIQNPRYQVTQFGKPVTLSCSQTLNHNVMYWYQQKSSQAPKLLFHYYDKDFNNEADTPDNFQSRRPNTSFCFLDIRSPGLGDTAMYLCATSRDLAGGSNQPQHFGDGTRLSIL.